What follows describes a single T cell receptor beta chain. The target antigen is unknown. This specimen belongs to a study of shared clonotypes between healthy human individuals. Study-level background: The people who gave samples were a couple of women and a few men aged 18 to 49. Three plates were used per donor for CD4 naive, three for CD4 memory, two for CD8 naive and one for CD8 memory.

Using approximately 200 ng DNA, tens of thousands of T cell genomes, the sorted-subset replicate PCRs were run. Assay: immunoSEQ multiplex PCR; the TCRdb copy retains only in-frame clones and omits some. In the table there are more than 1 million clones, around 78% of which are singletons. Study conclusions and caveats: Apart from blood, nothing was sampled; tissue repertoires likely differ.

Trimming took 6 bases from V and 6 from J, leaving 14 bases between them. The CDR3 length is 13 residues. CDR1 is WNHNN and CDR2 is SYGVQD in the germline V gene (reference sequence). The chain links TRBV10-1 to TRBJ1-1; D is unclear. The TCR comes from a young man in good health. Some clones in this sample may be carry-over from other donors' samples. The sequencing input was memory CD4+ T cells from PBMCs. Sample subset: CD45RA-negative fraction. The CDR3: CASSAAGRAEAFF. The CDR3 bases are TGCGCCAGCAGCGCCGCCGGACGGGCTGAAGCTTTCTTT.